This T cell receptor beta chain was recorded in a study of blood T cell repertoires in COVID-19. Study as a whole: Samples taken during acute and convalescent COVID-19 were collected in the United States, Italy and Spain. T cells, B-cell-depleted T cells, or PBMCs provided the cDNA or gDNA that served as material.

In the original processing: Amplification of reference gene primers provided the estimated nucleated cell counts. Repertoires were generated with immunoSEQ multiplex PCR, while TCRdb's copy carries only in-frame clones and drops some. V and J calls and clone size are those listed in that table; D and trimming were worked out from the DNA. The repertoire holds roughly 38,000 clones, around nine tenths seen once, with approximately 10% in the top ten. Trimming took off 0 bases at V and 5 bases at J, with 11 bases between the two ends. Germline values: CDR1 MNHNY, CDR2 SVGAGI (reference sequence). There are 16 residues in the CDR3.

Sequenced input: peripheral blood. The receptor was isolated from an older woman with acute or convalescent COVID-19. The chain couples TRBV6-6 to TRBJ1-6; no clear D gene. Here the CDR3 DNA reads TGTGCCAGCAGTTACTCGGCACCCCAAAATAATTCACCCCTCCACTTT. Encoded protein: CASSYSAPQNNSPLHF.